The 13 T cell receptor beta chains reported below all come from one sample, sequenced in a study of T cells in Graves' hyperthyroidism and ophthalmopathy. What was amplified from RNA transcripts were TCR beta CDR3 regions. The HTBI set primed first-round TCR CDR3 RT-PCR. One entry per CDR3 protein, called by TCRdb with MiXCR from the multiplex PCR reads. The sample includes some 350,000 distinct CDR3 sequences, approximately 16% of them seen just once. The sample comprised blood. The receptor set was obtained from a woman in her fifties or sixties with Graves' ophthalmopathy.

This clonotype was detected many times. The CDR3 nucleotides read TGTGCCAGCAGCCAATTTACCTCGGACGGGAGGGCTTACAATGAGCAGTTCTTC. Its translation: CASSQFTSDGRAYNEQFF. The chain links TRBV3-1 to TRBJ2-1; 8 nucleotides align to TRBD2. The CDR3 is 18 amino acids. The trim removed 2 bases at V and 4 bases at J, leaving 13 bases unmatched. CDR1 is LGHDT, CDR2 YNNKEL, per germline (reference sequence).

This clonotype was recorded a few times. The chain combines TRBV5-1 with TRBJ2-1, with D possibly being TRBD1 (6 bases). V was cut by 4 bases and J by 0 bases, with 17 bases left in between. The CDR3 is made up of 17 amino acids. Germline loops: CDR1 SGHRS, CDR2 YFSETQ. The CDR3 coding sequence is TGCGCCAGCAGCCCCGCCCTTGGACAGACCTCCTACAATGAGCAGTTCTTC. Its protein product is CASSPALGQTSYNEQFF.

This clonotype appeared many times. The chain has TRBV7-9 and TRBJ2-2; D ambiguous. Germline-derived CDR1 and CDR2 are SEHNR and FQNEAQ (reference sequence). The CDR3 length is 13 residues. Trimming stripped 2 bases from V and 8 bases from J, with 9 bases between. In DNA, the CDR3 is TGTGCCAGCAGCTTACCAAATAAGGGGGAGCTGTTTTTT. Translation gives CASSLPNKGELFF.

The DNA of the CDR3 is TGTGCCAGCAGTTACTCGAGGACCCTTCCCGGGGAGCTGTTTTTT. This codes for CASSYSRTLPGELFF. This rearrangement joins TRBV6-5 to TRBJ2-2, with D unresolved. Looked up from germline, CDR1 is MNHEY and CDR2 is SVGAGI. The V gene lost 0 bases and the J gene lost 6 bases, with 11 bases spanning the gap. This CDR3 has 15 amino acids.

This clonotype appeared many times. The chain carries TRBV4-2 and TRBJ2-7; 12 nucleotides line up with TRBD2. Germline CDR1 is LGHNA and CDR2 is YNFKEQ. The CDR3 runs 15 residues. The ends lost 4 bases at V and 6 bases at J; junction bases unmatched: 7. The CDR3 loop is CASSRKGLAGPEQYF. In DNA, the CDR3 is TGTGCCAGCAGCCGAAAGGGACTAGCGGGTCCCGAGCAGTACTTC.

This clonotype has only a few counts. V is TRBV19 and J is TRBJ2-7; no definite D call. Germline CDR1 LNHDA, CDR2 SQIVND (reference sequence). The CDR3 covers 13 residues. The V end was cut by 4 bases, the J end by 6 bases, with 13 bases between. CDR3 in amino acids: CASSSSSGAEQYF. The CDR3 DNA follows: TGTGCCAGTAGTAGTTCGTCAGGAGCCGAGCAGTACTTC.

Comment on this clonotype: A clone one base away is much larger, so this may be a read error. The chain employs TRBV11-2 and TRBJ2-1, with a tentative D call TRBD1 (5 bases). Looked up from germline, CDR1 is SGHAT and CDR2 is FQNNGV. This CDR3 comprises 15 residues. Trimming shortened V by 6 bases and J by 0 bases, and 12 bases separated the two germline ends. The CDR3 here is CASRDSYGSYNEQFF. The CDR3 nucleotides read TGTGCCAGCAGAGACAGCTACGGCTCCTACAATGAGCAGTTCTTC.

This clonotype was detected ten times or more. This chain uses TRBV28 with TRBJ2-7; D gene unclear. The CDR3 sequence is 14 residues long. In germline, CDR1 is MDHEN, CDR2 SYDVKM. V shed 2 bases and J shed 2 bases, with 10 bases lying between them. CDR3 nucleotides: TGTGCCAGCAGTTTAAGACGGACGACCTACGAGCAGTACTTC. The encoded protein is CASSLRRTTYEQYF.

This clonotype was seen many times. The CDR3 loop is CSAWERTSDTQYF. The DNA of the CDR3 is TGCAGTGCCTGGGAGAGGACGTCGGATACGCAGTATTTT. This chain uses TRBV20-1 with TRBJ2-3, with a possible D match to TRBD2 (5 bases). The CDR3 runs 13 residues. Trimming pared 6 bases from V and 6 bases from J, leaving 16 bases between. Germline assignment: CDR1 DFQATT and CDR2 SNEGSKA (reference sequence).

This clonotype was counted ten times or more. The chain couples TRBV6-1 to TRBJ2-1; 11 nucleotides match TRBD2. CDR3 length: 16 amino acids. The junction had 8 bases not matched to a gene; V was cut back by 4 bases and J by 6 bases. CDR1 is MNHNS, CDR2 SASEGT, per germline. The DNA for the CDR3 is TGTGCCAGCAGTGCTTCGACTAGCGGGACCCTCAATGAGCAGTTCTTC. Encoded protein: CASSASTSGTLNEQFF.

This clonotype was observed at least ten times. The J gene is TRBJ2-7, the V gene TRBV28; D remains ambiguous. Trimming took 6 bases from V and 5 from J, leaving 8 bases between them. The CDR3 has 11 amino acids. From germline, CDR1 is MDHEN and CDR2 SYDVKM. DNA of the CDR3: TGTGCCAGCAGAACCCGCCACGAGCAGTACTTC. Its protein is CASRTRHEQYF.

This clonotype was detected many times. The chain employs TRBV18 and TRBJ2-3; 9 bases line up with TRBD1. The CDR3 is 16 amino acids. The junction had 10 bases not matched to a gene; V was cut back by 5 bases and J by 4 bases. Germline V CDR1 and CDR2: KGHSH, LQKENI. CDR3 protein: CASSETPGQGADTQYF. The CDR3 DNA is TGTGCCAGCTCAGAAACCCCGGGACAGGGTGCAGATACGCAGTATTTT.

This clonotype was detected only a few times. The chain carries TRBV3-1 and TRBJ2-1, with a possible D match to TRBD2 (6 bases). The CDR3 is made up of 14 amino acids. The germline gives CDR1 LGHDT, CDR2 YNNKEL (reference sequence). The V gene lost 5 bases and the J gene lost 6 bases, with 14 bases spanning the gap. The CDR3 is CASSTGTQLNEQFF. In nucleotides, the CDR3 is TGTGCCAGCAGCACCGGGACTCAACTCAATGAGCAGTTCTTC.